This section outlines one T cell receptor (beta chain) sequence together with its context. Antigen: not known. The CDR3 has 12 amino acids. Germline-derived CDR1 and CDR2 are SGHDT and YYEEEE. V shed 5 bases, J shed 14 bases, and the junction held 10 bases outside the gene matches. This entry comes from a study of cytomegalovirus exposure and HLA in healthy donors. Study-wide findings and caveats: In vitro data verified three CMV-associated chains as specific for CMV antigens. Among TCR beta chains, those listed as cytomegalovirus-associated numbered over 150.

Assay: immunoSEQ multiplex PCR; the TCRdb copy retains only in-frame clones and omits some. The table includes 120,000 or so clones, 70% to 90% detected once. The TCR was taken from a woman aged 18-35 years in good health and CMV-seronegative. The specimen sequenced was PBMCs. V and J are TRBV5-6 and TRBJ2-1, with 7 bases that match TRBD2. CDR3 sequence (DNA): TGTGCCAGCAGAGAAGAGGGCGGGAGAAAGTTCTTC. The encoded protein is CASREEGGRKFF.